A single sample is the source of the 8 T cell receptor beta chains below, sequenced in a study of EBV T-cell therapy then PD-1 blockade in nasopharyngeal carcinoma. Sample time point: 266 days after commencement of treatment, after nivolumab therapy. The treatment denotes: AdE1-LMPpoly-expanded autologous EBV-specific T-cell therapy followed by anti-PD-1 nivolumab. Antigens of these TCRs are unknown. Assay: immunoSEQ multiplex PCR; the TCRdb copy retains only in-frame clones and omits some. This repertoire shows 20,000 to 25,000 clones, roughly four fifths found once; its top ten account for roughly a third. This sample comprised CD8+ T cells from blood, obtained at roughly day 280 from a patient whose treatment included autologous EBV-specific T cells and nivolumab. All receptors derive from a man aged 40-49 years with nasopharyngeal carcinoma.

The table lists this clone with many counts. This chain links TRBV6-4 with TRBJ2-6, with TRBD1 identical over 9 bases. There are 17 residues in the CDR3. Germline values: CDR1 MRHNA, CDR2 SNTAGT. With V trimmed by 5 bases and J by 4 bases, 9 bases remained unmatched. Here the CDR3 DNA reads TGTGCCAGCAGTTCAGGGACAGGGTTTACCGGGGCCAACGTCCTGACTTTC. It codes for CASSSGTGFTGANVLTF.

This chain connects TRBV7-9 to TRBJ1-2; no clear D. The germline V gene has CDR1 SEHNR and CDR2 FQNEAQ (reference sequence). Deletions cut 4 bases from V and 5 bases from J, with 8 bases between. The CDR3 covers 12 residues. As DNA, the CDR3 is TGTGCCAGCAGCTGGGCCAGTTATGGCTACACCTTC. This sequence encodes CASSWASYGYTF.

The chain carries TRBV5-6 and TRBJ2-5; 8 bases are a match to TRBD1. Germline CDR1 and CDR2: SGHDT and YYEEEE. The CDR3 contains 14 residues. Trimming cost V 2 bases and J 7 bases; bases outside gene matches: 7. Here the CDR3 DNA reads TGTGCCAGCAGCTTCGGGACAGGCGTGCGGACCCAGTACTTC. This gives the protein CASSFGTGVRTQYF.

This clone was seen only a few times. DNA for the CDR3: TGTGCCAGCAGTTTATCGTCGGGGGCTTATAGCAATCAGCCCCAGCATTTT. Amino acid sequence: CASSLSSGAYSNQPQHF. The chain joins TRBV27 to TRBJ1-5, with D perhaps matching TRBD1 (6 bases). The ends were cut back, 0 bases at V and 0 bases at J, with 12 bases in the middle. Germline V CDR1 and CDR2: MNHEY, SMNVEV (reference sequence). The CDR3 spans 17 residues.

This clone was seen more than once but under ten times. The genes are TRBV9 and TRBJ2-3, with 8 nucleotides matching TRBD2. J gave up 7 bases and V 0 bases, and 7 bases lay outside the gene matches. Germline V gene lookup returns CDR1 SGDLS and CDR2 YYNGEE. This CDR3 comprises 15 residues. DNA for the CDR3: TGTGCCAGCAGCGTAGGGGGGACTAGTGTAAATACGCAGTATTTT. Amino acid sequence: CASSVGGTSVNTQYF.

The J gene is TRBJ1-5, the V gene TRBV7-6; tentative D call: TRBD1 (5 bases). The CDR3 totals 15 residues. With 5 bases removed from V and 0 bases from J, the gap between germline ends came to 11 bases. The V gene's germline CDR1 is SGHVS and CDR2 FNYEAQ. DNA for the CDR3: TGTGCCAGCAGCCCTTGGGACGGTAGCAATCAGCCCCAGCATTTT. Its translation is CASSPWDGSNQPQHF.

The chain uses TRBV6-1 and TRBJ2-1, with TRBD2 matching 11 bases. The CDR3 runs 15 residues. Trimming at V came to 1 base and at J to 6 bases, leaving 2 bases not matched to a gene. CDR1 MNHNS and CDR2 SASEGT come from the germline V gene. The CDR3 nucleotides are TGTGCCAGCAGTGAAGTTAGCGGGGGGGCCAATGAGCAGTTCTTC. Translation gives CASSEVSGGANEQFF.

A few counts support this clone. J is TRBJ1-5 and V is TRBV5-1; D may be TRBD1 (6 bases). There are 14 residues in the CDR3. CDR1 is SGHRS and CDR2 is YFSETQ in the germline V gene. V lost 4 bases, J lost 6 bases, and 14 bases lay in between. CDR3: CASSLGRGGQPQHF. The CDR3 bases are TGCGCCAGCAGCCTCGGCAGGGGAGGTCAGCCCCAGCATTTT.